What follows are 23 T cell receptor beta chains derived from one specimen sequenced in a study of T cell responses to AZD1222 COVID-19 vaccine. The assay was immunoSEQ multiplex PCR, and TCRdb's table has in-frame clones only and misses some. The table lists 95,000 to 150,000 clones, roughly 84% of them singletons. This sample comprised peripheral blood, obtained on day 0 of AZD1222 vaccination. The origin of the receptors is an adult in good health.

The chain couples TRBV6-1 to TRBJ1-1; D unresolved. Per germline, CDR1 MNHNS and CDR2 SASEGT. The CDR3 is 14 amino acids. V lost 2 bases and J 1 base, leaving 8 bases between the germline ends. The CDR3 region has the DNA TGTGCCAGCAGTGAACCGTATGGGAACACTGAAGCTTTCTTT. It specifies CASSEPYGNTEAFF.

The V gene is TRBV28, the J gene TRBJ2-7, with TRBD2 matching over 7 bases. CDR1 and CDR2 (germline): MDHEN, SYDVKM. CDR3 length: 13 amino acids. Germline trimming cut 10 bases from V and 3 bases from J; bases unmatched to any gene: 9. The CDR3, as DNA: TGTGCCACCACACGGGGGGATAGCTACGAGCAGTACTTC. Protein sequence: CATTRGDSYEQYF.

This clone was detected only once. The chain is built from TRBV7-8 and TRBJ2-7; the match to TRBD2 covers 11 bases. CDR3 length: 16 residues. Looked up from germline, CDR1 is SGHVS and CDR2 is FQNEAQ. Germline trimming cut 0 bases from V and 3 bases from J; bases unmatched to any gene: 4. The CDR3 loop reads CASSLAGLAGDYEQYF. CDR3 nucleotide sequence: TGTGCCAGCAGCTTAGCCGGACTAGCGGGCGACTACGAGCAGTACTTC.

This chain joins TRBV3-1 (or the pseudogene TRBV3-2) and TRBJ1-6, with D uncertain. This CDR3 is 17 amino acids long. Germline V gene sequence: CDR1 LGHDT, CDR2 YNNKEL (reference sequence). The CDR3 is CAAASEGHELKSSPLHF. As DNA, the CDR3 is TGTGCAGCAGCCTCAGAAGGGCACGAGTTAAAGTCGTCACCCCTCCACTTT.

The chain is built from TRBV5-6 and TRBJ2-7; a weak D match, TRBD1 (6 bases). The CDR3 consists of 13 residues. V was shortened by 4 bases and J by 2 bases, with 10 bases between the two germline ends. Germline V gene data show CDR1 as SGHDT and CDR2 as YYEEEE. CDR3 amino acids: CASSPGHTYEQYF. CDR3 in DNA: TGTGCCAGCAGCCCGGGACATACCTACGAGCAGTACTTC.

This clone was detected only a few times. The chain links TRBV9 to TRBJ2-2; possible D gene TRBD1, 9 bases. V was cut by 4 bases and J by 1 base, with 20 bases left in between. This CDR3 has 18 amino acids. CDR1 SGDLS and CDR2 YYNGEE come from the germline V gene. The CDR3 spells CASSPRGGTGRNTGELFF. CDR3 nucleotide sequence: TGTGCCAGCAGCCCCCGGGGGGGGACAGGGAGGAACACCGGGGAGCTGTTTTTT.

In its sample, this clone was seen a few times. The chain joins TRBV6-2 or TRBV6-3 to TRBJ1-1; D ambiguous. Trimming left V 2 bases short and J 4 bases short, with 23 bases between. This CDR3 region has 18 residues. Germline V gene sequence: CDR1 MNHEY, CDR2 SVGEGT. The CDR3 loop is CASSYGGPLMAVITEAFF. In DNA, the CDR3 is TGTGCCAGCAGTTACGGAGGGCCCCTGATGGCAGTCATCACTGAAGCTTTCTTT.

The CDR3 coding sequence is TGTGCCAGCAGCCCCGGGTGGACACCTTTCTACGAGCAGTACTTC. It is translated as CASSPGWTPFYEQYF. The rearrangement uses TRBV9 and TRBJ2-7, with D tentatively TRBD1 (5 bases). The ends were cut back, 4 bases at V and 3 bases at J, with 17 bases in the middle. CDR1 and CDR2 (germline): SGDLS, YYNGEE. CDR3 length: 15 amino acids.

The J gene is TRBJ1-1, the V gene TRBV13; no firm D call. The CDR3 spans 14 residues. The V gene lost 0 bases and the J gene lost 5 bases, with 10 bases spanning the gap. CDR1 and CDR2 from the germline V gene are PRHDT and FYEKMQ (reference sequence). The CDR3 bases are TGTGCCAGCAGCTTAGGCACTTCGGGGACTGAAGCTTTCTTT. It is translated as CASSLGTSGTEAFF.

The chain carries TRBV13 and TRBJ1-2; D not certain. The CDR3 runs to 10 residues. Trimming removed 5 bases from V and 5 bases from J, with 3 bases in between. CDR1 and CDR2 (germline): PRHDT, FYEKMQ (reference sequence). The CDR3 DNA reads TGTGCCAGCAGCGGATATGGCTACACCTTC. This sequence encodes CASSGYGYTF. The entire variable domain, with the rest obtained from reference TRBV13 and TRBJ1-2, is as follows: AAGVIQSPRHLIKEKRETATLKCYPIPRHDTVYWYQQGPGQDPQFLISFYEKMQSDKGSIPDRFSAQQFSDYHSELNMSSLELGDSALYFCASSGYGYTFGSGTRLTVV.

The rearrangement links TRBV18 to TRBJ2-4; 7 bases are shared with TRBD1. There are 15 residues in the CDR3. The ends lost 4 bases at V and 4 bases at J; junction bases unmatched: 7. CDR1 and CDR2 from the germline V gene are KGHSH and LQKENI. CDR3 coding DNA: TGTGCCAGCTCACAACTAAAGGGACAGAAAAACATTCAGTACTTC. Translating it yields CASSQLKGQKNIQYF.

V and J are TRBV6-1 and TRBJ1-2, with D perhaps TRBD1 (5 bases). CDR3 length equals 18 residues. The germline CDR1 and CDR2 sequences are MNHNS and SASEGT. Trimming took 2 bases from V and 4 from J, leaving 23 bases between them. The CDR3: CASSEFGGGDANSYGYTF. DNA for the CDR3: TGTGCCAGCAGTGAATTTGGGGGTGGGGACGCTAATTCCTATGGCTACACCTTC.

The chain combines TRBV7-9 with TRBJ1-1, with 8 bases identical to TRBD1. The V gene's germline CDR1 is SEHNR and CDR2 FQNEAQ (reference sequence). J gave up 4 bases and V 5 bases, and 6 bases lay outside the gene matches. This CDR3 is built from 14 residues. CDR3 protein: CASSPLQGGTEAFF. The DNA of the CDR3 is TGTGCCAGCAGCCCACTACAGGGGGGCACTGAAGCTTTCTTT.

The rearrangement joins TRBV28 to TRBJ2-7, with TRBD1 identical over 9 bases. The CDR3 is made up of 19 amino acids. The J segment lost 3 bases and the V segment lost 1 base, leaving 16 bases of the junction unmatched. Germline CDR1 is MDHEN and CDR2 is SYDVKM. CDR3 in amino acids: CASSLLTLGTRQGGYEQYF. The CDR3 region has the DNA TGTGCCAGCAGTTTATTGACCCTAGGGACCAGACAGGGGGGCTACGAGCAGTACTTC.

This clone was recorded a few times. The chain employs TRBV28 and TRBJ2-7; perhaps TRBD1 as D (6 bases). Per germline, CDR1 MDHEN and CDR2 SYDVKM. The CDR3 has 15 residues. V was pared by 7 bases and J by 2 bases, with 18 bases between. The CDR3 bases are TGTGCCAGCAAATTGTTGGTAACAGGGACCTACGAGCAGTACTTC. Translated, it gives CASKLLVTGTYEQYF.

V gene TRBV3-1 (or the pseudogene TRBV3-2) combines with J gene TRBJ1-6; D not resolved. Germline CDR1 is LGHDT and CDR2 is YNNKEL (reference sequence). Between the trimmed V and J ends, which lost 0 bases and 3 bases, there was a span of 9 bases. This CDR3 comprises 16 residues. In DNA, the CDR3 is TGTGCCAGCAGCCAAGAGGGGTCCGACTATAATTCACCCCTCCACTTT. Its translation: CASSQEGSDYNSPLHF.

This sequence joins TRBV6-2 or TRBV6-3 and TRBJ2-3, with TRBD1 matching over 8 bases. Germline V lookup: CDR1 MNHEY, CDR2 SVGEGT. Trimming at V came to 5 bases and at J to 3 bases, leaving 7 bases not matched to a gene. The CDR3 is 15 residues long. CDR3: CASSQTGQVTDTQYF. In DNA form, the CDR3 reads TGTGCCAGCAGTCAGACGGGACAGGTAACAGATACGCAGTATTTT.

The rearrangement joins TRBV28 to TRBJ1-3, with no clear D. The CDR3 consists of 15 residues. Germline V CDR1 and CDR2: MDHEN, SYDVKM. V lost 3 bases and J 0 bases, leaving 9 bases between the germline ends. The CDR3 sequence is CASSFPPISGNTIYF. In DNA, the CDR3 is TGTGCCAGCAGTTTTCCCCCAATCTCTGGAAACACCATATATTTT.

The table lists this clone with a count of one. This chain uses TRBV5-1 with TRBJ2-7, with a tentative D call TRBD1 (5 bases). The CDR3 has 15 residues. V was pared by 0 bases and J by 6 bases, with 16 bases between. From germline, CDR1 is SGHRS and CDR2 YFSETQ. Here the CDR3 DNA reads TGCGCCAGCAGCTTGGCAGGTCAGGGCCTCACCGAGCAGTACTTC. As protein: CASSLAGQGLTEQYF.

The J gene is TRBJ2-1, the V gene TRBV2; TRBD1 might be the D (8 bases). CDR3 size: 14 residues. V lost 2 bases to trimming and J lost 7 bases, with 12 bases between them. Germline CDR1 and CDR2: SNHLY and FYNNEI. CDR3 sequence reads: CASSETQGGNEQFF. The DNA of the CDR3 is TGTGCCAGCAGTGAAACACAGGGGGGGAATGAGCAGTTCTTC.

This clone has only a few counts. This chain links TRBV20-1 with TRBJ2-3; a possible D gene is TRBD2 (7 bases). The V end was cut by 3 bases, the J end by 2 bases, with 18 bases between. From germline, CDR1 is DFQATT and CDR2 SNEGSKA (reference sequence). This CDR3 spans 16 amino acids. CDR3 bases: TGCAGTGCTAGTGCGTTGGGGGGGCCCGCCACAGATACGCAGTATTTT. Protein product: CSASALGGPATDTQYF.

The chain has TRBV28 and TRBJ1-3; D is undetermined. CDR3 length: 15 residues. The V end lost 0 bases, the J end lost 1 base, and 7 bases lay between the germline ends. From germline, CDR1 is MDHEN and CDR2 SYDVKM. In DNA, the CDR3 is TGTGCCAGCAGTTTATGGCGTGGATCTGGAAACACCATATATTTT. It encodes CASSLWRGSGNTIYF. The variable domain in full, with the rest retrieved from reference TRBV28 and TRBJ1-3, is DVKVTQSSRYLVKRTGEKVFLECVQDMDHENMFWYRQDPGLGLRLIYFSYDVKMKEKGDIPEGYSVSREKKERFSLILESASTNQTSMYLCASSLWRGSGNTIYFGEGSWLTVV.

This chain connects TRBV6-6 to TRBJ2-5; the D gene is possibly TRBD1 (6 bases). The V end lost 5 bases, the J end lost 1 base, and 14 bases lay between the germline ends. Germline lookup yields CDR1 MNHNY and CDR2 SVGAGI (reference sequence). The CDR3 loop spans 15 amino acids. The CDR3 spells CASSARTGTQETQYF. The CDR3 DNA follows: TGTGCCAGCAGTGCTAGAACAGGGACCCAAGAGACCCAGTACTTC.